Given below is one T cell receptor (beta chain) in context. Antigen: not known. TCRdb's table, derived via immunoSEQ multiplex PCR, lists solely in-frame clones and lacks some. This sample has 77,000 or so clones, with about nine tenths found just once. V was clipped by 3 bases and J by 7 bases, with 14 bases between them. The germline V gene has CDR1 SGDLS and CDR2 YYNGEE. This CDR3 has 14 residues. This entry belongs to a study of OX40 agonist ivuxolimab in advanced cancers. Study at large: In this cohort, patients received ivuxolimab, an agonistic anti-OX40 (CD134) antibody.

General study results and limits: By week 6 at 0.1 to 3.0 mg/kg, blood CD4+ and CD8+ T cells had expanded clonally.

The chain carries TRBV9 and TRBJ2-4, with a tentative D call TRBD1 (6 bases). The starting material was CD4+ or CD8+ T cells sorted from blood, obtained in a trial of the OX40 agonist ivuxolimab. This receptor was taken from an adult with an advanced solid tumor such as melanoma, head and neck, liver or kidney cancer. This CDR3 reads CASSGTGQNNIQYF. CDR3 DNA: TGTGCCAGCAGCGGTACAGGACAGAACAACATTCAGTACTTC.